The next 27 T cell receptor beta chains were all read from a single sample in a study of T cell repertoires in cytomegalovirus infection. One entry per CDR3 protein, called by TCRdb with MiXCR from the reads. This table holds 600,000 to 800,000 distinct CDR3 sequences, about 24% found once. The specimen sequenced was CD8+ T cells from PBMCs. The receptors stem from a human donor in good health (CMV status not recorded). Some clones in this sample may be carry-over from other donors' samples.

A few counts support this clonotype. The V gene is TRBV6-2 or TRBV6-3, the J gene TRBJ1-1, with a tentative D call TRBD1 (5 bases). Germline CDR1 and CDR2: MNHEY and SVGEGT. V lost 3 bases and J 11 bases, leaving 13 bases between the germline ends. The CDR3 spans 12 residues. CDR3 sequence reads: CASSYQGEWAFF. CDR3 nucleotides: TGTGCCAGCAGTTATCAGGGTGAATGGGCTTTCTTT.

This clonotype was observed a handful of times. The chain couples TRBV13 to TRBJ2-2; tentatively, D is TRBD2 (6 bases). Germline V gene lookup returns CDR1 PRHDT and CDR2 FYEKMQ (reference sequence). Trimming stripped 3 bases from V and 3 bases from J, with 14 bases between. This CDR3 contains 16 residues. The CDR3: CASSFPPTGDTGELFF. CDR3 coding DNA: TGTGCCAGCAGCTTCCCCCCGACGGGGGACACCGGGGAGCTGTTTTTT.

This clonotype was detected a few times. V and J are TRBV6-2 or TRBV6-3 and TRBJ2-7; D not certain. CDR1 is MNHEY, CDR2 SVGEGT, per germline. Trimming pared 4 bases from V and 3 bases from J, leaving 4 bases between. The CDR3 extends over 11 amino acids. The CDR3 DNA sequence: TGTGCCAGCAGTTCCCTCTACGAGCAGTACGTC. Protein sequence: CASSSLYEQYV.

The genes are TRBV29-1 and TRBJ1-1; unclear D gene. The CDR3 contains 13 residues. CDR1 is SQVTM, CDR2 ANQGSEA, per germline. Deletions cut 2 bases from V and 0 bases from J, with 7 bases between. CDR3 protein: CSVERDLNTEAFF. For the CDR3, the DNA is TGCAGCGTTGAACGGGATTTGAACACTGAAGCTTTCTTT.

CDR3 amino acids: CASSYWGEDNSPLHF. CDR3 DNA: TGTGCCAGCAGTTACTGGGGAGAAGATAATTCACCCCTCCACTTT. V and J are TRBV6-2 or TRBV6-3 and TRBJ1-6; D is undetermined. Germline V lookup: CDR1 MNHEY, CDR2 SVGEGT. The CDR3 spans 15 residues. With 1 base removed from V and 5 bases from J, the gap between germline ends came to 9 bases.

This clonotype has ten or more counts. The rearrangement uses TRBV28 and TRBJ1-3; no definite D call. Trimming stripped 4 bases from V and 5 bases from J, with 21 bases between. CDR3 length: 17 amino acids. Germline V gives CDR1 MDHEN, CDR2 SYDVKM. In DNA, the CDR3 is TGTGCCAGCAGTTCCAATTCCCGGGCCTTCGACCGAAACACCATATATTTT. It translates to CASSSNSRAFDRNTIYF.

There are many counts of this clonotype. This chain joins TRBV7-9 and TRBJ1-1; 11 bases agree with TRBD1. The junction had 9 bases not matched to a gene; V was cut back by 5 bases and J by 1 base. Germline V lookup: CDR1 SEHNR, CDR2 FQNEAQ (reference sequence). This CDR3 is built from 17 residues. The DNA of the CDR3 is TGTGCCAGCAGCCTGGGACAGGGGGAAGGTCGGAACACTGAAGCTTTCTTT. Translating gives CASSLGQGEGRNTEAFF.

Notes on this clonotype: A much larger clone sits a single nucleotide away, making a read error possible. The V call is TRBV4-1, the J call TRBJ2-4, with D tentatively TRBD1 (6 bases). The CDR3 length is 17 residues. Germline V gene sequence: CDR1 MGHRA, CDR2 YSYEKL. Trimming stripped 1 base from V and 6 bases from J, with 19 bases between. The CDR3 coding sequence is TGCGCCAGCAGCCAAGTGTTTCCCACAGGGCCCAGAAACATTCAGTACTTC. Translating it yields CASSQVFPTGPRNIQYF.

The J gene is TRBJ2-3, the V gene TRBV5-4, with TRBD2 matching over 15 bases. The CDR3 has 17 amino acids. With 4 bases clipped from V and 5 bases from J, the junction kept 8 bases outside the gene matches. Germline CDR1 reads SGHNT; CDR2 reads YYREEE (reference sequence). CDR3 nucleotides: TGTGCCAGCAGCAAAGGACTAGCGGGGGGGCCGAAAGATACGCAGTATTTT. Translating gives CASSKGLAGGPKDTQYF.

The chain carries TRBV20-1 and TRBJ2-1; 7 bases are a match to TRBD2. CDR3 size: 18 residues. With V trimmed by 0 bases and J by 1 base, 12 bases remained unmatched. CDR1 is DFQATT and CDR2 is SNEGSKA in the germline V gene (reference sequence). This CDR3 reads CSARDREAGDWSYNEQFF. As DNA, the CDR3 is TGCAGTGCTAGAGATCGCGAGGCGGGGGATTGGTCCTACAATGAGCAGTTCTTC.

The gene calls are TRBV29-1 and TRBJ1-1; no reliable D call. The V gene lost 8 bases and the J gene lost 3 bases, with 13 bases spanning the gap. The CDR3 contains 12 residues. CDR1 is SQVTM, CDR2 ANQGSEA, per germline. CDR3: CSTTTGYTEAFF. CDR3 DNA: TGCAGCACCACTACGGGGTACACTGAAGCTTTCTTT.

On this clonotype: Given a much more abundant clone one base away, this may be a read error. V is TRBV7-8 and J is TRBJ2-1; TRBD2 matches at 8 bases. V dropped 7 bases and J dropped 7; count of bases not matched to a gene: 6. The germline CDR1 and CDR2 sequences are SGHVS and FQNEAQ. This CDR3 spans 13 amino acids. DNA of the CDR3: TGTGCCAGCACCCCGGGGGGGGATAATGAGCAGTTCTTC. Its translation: CASTPGGDNEQFF.

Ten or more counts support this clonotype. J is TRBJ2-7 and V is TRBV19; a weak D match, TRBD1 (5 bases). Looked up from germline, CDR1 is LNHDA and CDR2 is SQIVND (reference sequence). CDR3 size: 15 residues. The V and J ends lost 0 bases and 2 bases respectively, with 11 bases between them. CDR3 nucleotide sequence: TGTGCCAGTAGTATAGATGCCAGGGCGGCCTACGAGCAGTACTTC. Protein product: CASSIDARAAYEQYF.

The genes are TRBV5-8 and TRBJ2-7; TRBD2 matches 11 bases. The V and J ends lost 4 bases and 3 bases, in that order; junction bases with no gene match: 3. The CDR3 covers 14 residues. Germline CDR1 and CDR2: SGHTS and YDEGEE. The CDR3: CASSPLAGDYEQYV. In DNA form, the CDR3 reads TGTGCCAGCAGCCCACTAGCGGGGGACTACGAGCAGTACGTC.

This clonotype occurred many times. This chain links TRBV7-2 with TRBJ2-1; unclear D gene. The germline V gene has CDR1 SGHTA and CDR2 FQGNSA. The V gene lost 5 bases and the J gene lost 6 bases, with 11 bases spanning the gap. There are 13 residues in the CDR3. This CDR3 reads CASSKTLVNEQFF. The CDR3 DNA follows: TGTGCCAGCAGCAAGACATTGGTCAATGAGCAGTTCTTC. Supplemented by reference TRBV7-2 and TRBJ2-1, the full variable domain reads GAGVSQSPSNKVTEKGKDVELRCDPISGHTALYWYRQSLGQGLEFLIYFQGNSAPDKSGLPSDRFSAERTGGSVSTLTIQRTQQEDSAVYLCASSKTLVNEQFFGPGTRLTVL.

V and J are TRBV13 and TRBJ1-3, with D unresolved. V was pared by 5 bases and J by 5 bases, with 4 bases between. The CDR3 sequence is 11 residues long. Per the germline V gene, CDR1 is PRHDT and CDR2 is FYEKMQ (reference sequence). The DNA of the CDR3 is TGTGCCAGCAGCATACGAAACACCATATATTTT. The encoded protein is CASSIRNTIYF.

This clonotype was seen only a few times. CDR3 protein: CASSYGALEDTEAFF. The CDR3 DNA sequence: TGTGCCAGCAGTTACGGGGCCCTGGAGGACACTGAAGCTTTCTTT. The chain recombines TRBV6-5 with TRBJ1-1, with a weak D call TRBD1 (5 bases). Germline V gene sequence: CDR1 MNHEY, CDR2 SVGAGI. Between the trimmed V and J ends, which lost 2 bases and 3 bases, there was a span of 13 bases. The length of the CDR3 is 15 residues.

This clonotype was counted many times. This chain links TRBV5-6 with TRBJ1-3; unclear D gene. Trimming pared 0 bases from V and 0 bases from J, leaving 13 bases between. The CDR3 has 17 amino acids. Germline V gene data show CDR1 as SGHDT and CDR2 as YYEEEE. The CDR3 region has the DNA TGTGCCAGCAGCTTGGGATTGAGAGAGAGCTCTGGAAACACCATATATTTT. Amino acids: CASSLGLRESSGNTIYF.

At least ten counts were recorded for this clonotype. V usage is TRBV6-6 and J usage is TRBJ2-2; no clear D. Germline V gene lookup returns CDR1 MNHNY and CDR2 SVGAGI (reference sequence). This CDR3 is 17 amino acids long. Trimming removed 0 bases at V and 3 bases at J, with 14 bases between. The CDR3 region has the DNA TGTGCCAGCAGTTACTCGGAGAAGCTATGGGACACCGGGGAGCTGTTTTTT. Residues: CASSYSEKLWDTGELFF.

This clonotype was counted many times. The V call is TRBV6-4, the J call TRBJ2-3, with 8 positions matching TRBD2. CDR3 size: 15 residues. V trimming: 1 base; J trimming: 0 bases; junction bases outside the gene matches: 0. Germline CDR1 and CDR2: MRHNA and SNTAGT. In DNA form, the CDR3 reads TGTGCCAGCAGTGACTTAGCGGGGAGCACAGATACGCAGTATTTT. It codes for CASSDLAGSTDTQYF.

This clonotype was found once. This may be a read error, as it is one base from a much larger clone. The DNA for the CDR3 is TGTGCTAGCAGCTTAGATAGCTTTTCAAGCGGGGTCTTGAACAATGAGCAGTTCTTC. This encodes CASSLDSFSSGVLNNEQFF. The chain employs TRBV7-6 and TRBJ2-1, with TRBD2 matching 7 bases. The CDR3 loop spans 19 amino acids. CDR1 and CDR2 (germline): SGHVS, FNYEAQ.

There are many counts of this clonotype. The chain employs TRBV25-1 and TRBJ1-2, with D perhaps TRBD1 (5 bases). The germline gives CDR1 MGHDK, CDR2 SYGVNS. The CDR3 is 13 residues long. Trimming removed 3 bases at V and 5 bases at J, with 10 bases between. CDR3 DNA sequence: TGTGCCAGCAGTGAGGGGGGAGGTTATGGCTACACCTTC. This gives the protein CASSEGGGYGYTF.

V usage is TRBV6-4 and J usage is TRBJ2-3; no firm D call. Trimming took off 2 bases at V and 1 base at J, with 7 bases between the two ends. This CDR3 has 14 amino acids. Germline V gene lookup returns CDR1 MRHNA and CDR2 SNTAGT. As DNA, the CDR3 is TGTGCCAGCAGTGACGGATACGGCACAGATACGCAGTATTTT. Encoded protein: CASSDGYGTDTQYF.

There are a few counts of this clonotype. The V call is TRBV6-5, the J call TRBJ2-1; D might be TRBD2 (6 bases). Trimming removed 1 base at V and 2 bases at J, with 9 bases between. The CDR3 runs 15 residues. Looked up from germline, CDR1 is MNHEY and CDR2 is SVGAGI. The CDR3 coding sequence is TGTGCCAGCAGTTACTTACGACTAGCCTACAATGAGCAGTTCTTC. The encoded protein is CASSYLRLAYNEQFF.

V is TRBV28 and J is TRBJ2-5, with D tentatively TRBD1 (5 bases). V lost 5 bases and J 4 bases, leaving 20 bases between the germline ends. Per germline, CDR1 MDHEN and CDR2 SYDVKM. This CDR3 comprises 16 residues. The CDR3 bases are TGTGCCAGCAGTCCACCAGACAGTGCCCTCCGAGAGACCCAGTACTTC. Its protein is CASSPPDSALRETQYF. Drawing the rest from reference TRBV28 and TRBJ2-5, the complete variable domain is DVKVTQSSRYLVKRTGEKVFLECVQDMDHENMFWYRQDPGLGLRLIYFSYDVKMKEKGDIPEGYSVSREKKERFSLILESASTNQTSMYLCASSPPDSALRETQYFGPGTRLLVL.

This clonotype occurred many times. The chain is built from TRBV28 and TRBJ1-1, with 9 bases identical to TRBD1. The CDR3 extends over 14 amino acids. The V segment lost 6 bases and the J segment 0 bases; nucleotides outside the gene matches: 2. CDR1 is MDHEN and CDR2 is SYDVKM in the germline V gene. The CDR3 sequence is CASRTGGMNTEAFF. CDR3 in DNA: TGTGCCAGCAGAACAGGGGGCATGAACACTGAAGCTTTCTTT.

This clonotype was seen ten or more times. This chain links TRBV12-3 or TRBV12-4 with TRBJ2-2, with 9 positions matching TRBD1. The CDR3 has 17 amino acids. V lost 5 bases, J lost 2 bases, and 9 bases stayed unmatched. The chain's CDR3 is CASSLHPGQGNTGELFF. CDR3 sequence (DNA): TGTGCCAGCAGTCTCCATCCGGGACAGGGCAACACCGGGGAGCTGTTTTTT.